The clone carrying this T cell receptor (beta chain) was recorded at least ten times. The antigen is undetermined. Uncontrolled infection, other autoimmune disease, pregnancy or lactation excluded patients. This sample is part of a study of T cells in Graves' hyperthyroidism and ophthalmopathy. Study summary: Any treatment followed the collection of peripheral blood at initial diagnosis.

This CDR3 contains 13 residues. Germline CDR1 and CDR2: GTSNPN and SVGIG (reference sequence). Between the trimmed V and J ends, which lost 4 bases and 3 bases, there was a span of 10 bases. Study-wide results and limits: Separating ophthalmopathy from stable hyperthyroidism was achieved by a 13 V-J model. Expanded thyroid clonotypes (above 0.001) were mostly also found in blood.

The investigators amplified TCR beta CDR3 regions from RNA transcripts. With the HTBI primer set, the TCR CDR3 went through a first round of RT-PCR. TCRdb passed the multiplex PCR reads through MiXCR, listing each CDR3 protein once. The sample contains hundreds of thousands of distinct CDR3 sequences, around 15% of which appear only once. Sequencing was performed on blood. The TCR originated in a man aged 18 to 29 with Graves' ophthalmopathy. The chain couples TRBV30 to TRBJ2-1, with D maybe TRBD2 (6 bases). The CDR3 sequence: CAWTLANYNEQFF. In nucleotides, the CDR3 is TGTGCCTGGACCCTAGCGAACTACAATGAGCAGTTCTTC.